This T cell receptor beta chain was sequenced in a study of blood T cell repertoires in COVID-19 (dated by TCRdb to about 2020). The study in broad terms: Samples from collaborators originated in the United States, Italy and Spain and spanned both the acute and convalescent phases of COVID-19. The material from the prospective study consisted of cDNA or gDNA derived from T cells, B-cell-depleted T cells, or PBMCs. Deeply sampled blood TCRbeta repertoires from subjects exposed to, actively infected with, or recovered from COVID-19 were included in the dataset. The repertoires were made available in a free public database intended to serve as a resource for research on the immune response to SARS-CoV-2. Samples came from the ongoing ImmuneRACE study (first 160 participants) plus 1,254 subjects from 6 global collaborators. The sample metadata nearly always contained a de-identified subject ID, COVID-19 status, age in years and sex. Where available, HLA class I and class II types were obtained from metadata supplied by the sample provider rather than from assay-based typing.

General findings and caveats noted by the study authors: The amount of clinical and demographic metadata varied by source and participant and was provided uncurated.

Trimming takes 3 bases off V and 9 bases off J; junction bases not matched to a gene: 5. Taken from the germline V gene, the CDR1 and CDR2 loops are SGDLS and YYNGEE. Counted from cysteine to phenylalanine, this CDR3 has 13 amino acids. Only the CDR3 DNA stays, 39 bases, in frame from base 1. Enrolling through a virtual design, the prospective study's participants ranged in age from roughly 18 to 100 years and lived across some 23 United States geographic areas. In the prospective study, participants were assigned to cohorts based on the clinical history participants reported in a screening survey and a study questionnaire. ImmuneRACE Cohort 3 recovered participants were defined by two consecutive negative NP/OP PCR tests, healthcare professional clearance, or symptom resolution. Mobile phlebotomists in the prospective study collected whole blood, serum and a nasopharyngeal or oropharyngeal swab from every participant. Participants in the prospective study had the option to provide additional blood draws and questionnaires over a 2-month period. Blood samples from the prospective study were shipped frozen or at room temperature prior to DNA extraction.

TCRbeta CDR3 regions were amplified from genomic DNA by means of the immunoSEQ Assay, a bias-controlled multiplex PCR. The study's own analysis went as follows. The number of nucleated cells in each sample was estimated by amplification of reference gene primers within the assay. Sequence reads were collapsed and filtered to measure the absolute abundance of every unique TCRbeta CDR3 rearrangement. For each sample, productive Simpson clonality was calculated by taking the square root of Simpson's diversity index across productive rearrangements. This is the immuneACCESS table as TCRdb keeps it, with only in-frame sequences that have V and J called. A part of the clones is gone; compared with another copy, unresolved V genes explain less than half, and the rest is unexplained. The D gene and trimming were derived from the DNA, and the V and J assignments and clone size from that table. The sample table holds hundreds of thousands of clones, of which 80% to 90% were seen once. Roughly 1.1% of the sample comes from the top ten.

As to this clone: This receptor's antigen is unknown. No much larger clonotype is one base removed from it; base qualities were not supplied.

In this chain, TRBV9 is recombined with TRBJ2-1; 8 middle bases align to TRBD2. This TCR came from a man aged 25-45 years who had recovered from COVID-19. Sequencing input: PBMCs or T cells enriched from blood (not recorded which). For the CDR3, the sequence is CASSGAGDGEQFF. The nucleotide sequence reads TGTGCCAGCAGCGGAGCGGGAGACGGTGAGCAGTTCTTC.